A single sample is the source of the 30 T cell receptor beta chains below, sequenced in a study of OX40 agonist ivuxolimab in advanced cancers. Libraries were prepared by immunoSEQ multiplex PCR; TCRdb keeps only in-frame clonotypes and omits some of them. This table holds tens of thousands of clones, around nine tenths found once. Sequences were derived from CD4+ or CD8+ T cells sorted from blood, sampled in a trial of the OX40 agonist ivuxolimab. All receptors come from an adult with an advanced solid tumor such as melanoma, head and neck, liver or kidney cancer.

This clone has just one count. The chain carries TRBV29-1 and TRBJ2-7; 9 bases line up with TRBD1. This CDR3 contains 11 residues. From germline, CDR1 is SQVTM and CDR2 ANQGSEA. With V trimmed by 6 bases and J by 7 bases, 4 bases remained unmatched. The CDR3 DNA sequence: TGCAGCGTGGGGACAGGGCCTGAGCAGTACTTC. Translation gives CSVGTGPEQYF.

The CDR3 sequence is CSVESDRSTDTQYF. CDR3 in DNA: TGCAGCGTTGAATCGGACAGGAGCACAGATACGCAGTATTTT. V is TRBV29-1 and J is TRBJ2-3, with 7 bases lining up with TRBD1. The CDR3 loop spans 14 amino acids. The junction had 2 bases not matched to a gene; V was cut back by 2 bases and J by 0 bases. CDR1 and CDR2 from the germline V gene are SQVTM and ANQGSEA.

The rearrangement uses TRBV7-9 and TRBJ2-5, with 7 bases fitting TRBD2. Per germline, CDR1 SEHNR and CDR2 FQNEAQ (reference sequence). The CDR3 has 14 residues. V dropped 3 bases and J dropped 3; count of bases not matched to a gene: 4. The CDR3, as DNA: TGTGCCAGCAGCTTTGTGGGGAGGGAAGAGACCCAGTACTTC. Its translation: CASSFVGREETQYF.

The rearrangement links TRBV9 to TRBJ2-1; 10 positions agree with TRBD2. J was trimmed by 7 bases and V by 0 bases; bases with no gene match: 7. Germline-derived CDR1 and CDR2 are SGDLS and YYNGEE. The CDR3 is made up of 16 amino acids. CDR3 amino acids: CASSVASGRLDNEQFF. The CDR3 DNA sequence: TGTGCCAGCAGCGTAGCTAGCGGGAGACTGGATAATGAGCAGTTCTTC. Supplemented by reference TRBV9 and TRBJ2-1, the full variable domain reads DSGVTQTPKHLITATGQRVTLRCSPRSGDLSVYWYQQSLDQGLQFLIQYYNGEERAKGNILERFSAQQFPDLHSELNLSSLELGDSALYFCASSVASGRLDNEQFFGPGTRLTVL.

The V call is TRBV19, the J call TRBJ2-1; D remains unclear. Germline V gene sequence: CDR1 LNHDA, CDR2 SQIVND (reference sequence). The V and J ends lost 6 bases and 0 bases respectively, with 12 bases between them. The CDR3 is 15 residues long. The CDR3 DNA reads as TGTGCCAGTAGGCTTCTGGCGAGCTCCTACAATGAGCAGTTCTTC. This sequence encodes CASRLLASSYNEQFF.

The table lists this clone with a count of one. The rearrangement joins TRBV4-2 to TRBJ2-2, with D possibly being TRBD1 (6 bases). This CDR3 has 14 residues. Germline values: CDR1 LGHNA, CDR2 YNFKEQ. Trimming left V 2 bases short and J 4 bases short, with 8 bases between. CDR3 in amino acids: CASSQTGSTGELFF. The CDR3, as DNA: TGTGCCAGCAGCCAAACAGGGTCCACCGGGGAGCTGTTTTTT.

In this sample, this clone turned up once. The rearrangement uses TRBV9 and TRBJ2-3; D is uncertain. V lost 4 bases and J 2 bases, leaving 5 bases between the germline ends. Germline V CDR1 and CDR2: SGDLS, YYNGEE. CDR3 size: 12 residues. Here the CDR3 DNA reads TGTGCCAGCAGCCCAAACACAGATACGCAGTATTTT. Encoded protein: CASSPNTDTQYF.

This clone has just one count. The chain couples TRBV4-3 to TRBJ2-3, with 9 nucleotides matching TRBD1. The J segment lost 6 bases and the V segment lost 4 bases, leaving 5 bases of the junction unmatched. The CDR3 runs 14 residues. Germline V gives CDR1 LGHNA, CDR2 YSLEER. The CDR3 spells CASSPGTGFDTQYF. DNA of the CDR3: TGCGCCAGCAGCCCGGGGACAGGGTTTGATACGCAGTATTTT.

This chain connects TRBV7-9 to TRBJ2-4; D uncertain. This CDR3 is 13 amino acids long. Trimming stripped 0 bases from V and 7 bases from J, with 7 bases between. CDR1 is SEHNR and CDR2 is FQNEAQ in the germline V gene (reference sequence). In DNA form, the CDR3 reads TGTGCCAGCAGCTTAGCCCTGACCAACATTCAGTACTTC. This codes for CASSLALTNIQYF.

This clone showed up just once. The rearrangement uses TRBV29-1 and TRBJ2-3; D uncertain. The germline CDR1 and CDR2 sequences are SQVTM and ANQGSEA. V was cut by 1 base and J by 3 bases, with 8 bases left in between. The CDR3 has 13 residues. The CDR3 reads CSVEGGETDTQYF. CDR3 nucleotide sequence: TGCAGCGTTGAAGGTGGAGAAACAGATACGCAGTATTTT.

The V call is TRBV18, the J call TRBJ1-2, with D perhaps matching TRBD1 (6 bases). CDR1 is KGHSH, CDR2 LQKENI, per germline. This CDR3 has 15 amino acids. V was pared by 3 bases and J by 4 bases, with 15 bases between. The CDR3 reads CASSPETQGPYGYTF. Here the CDR3 DNA reads TGTGCCAGCTCACCCGAAACACAGGGACCCTATGGCTACACCTTC.

This clone appeared a single time. The J gene is TRBJ2-5, the V gene TRBV6-5; D possibly corresponds to TRBD2 (6 bases). V was cut by 7 bases and J by 7 bases, with 19 bases left in between. Germline CDR1 is MNHEY and CDR2 is SVGAGI. There are 14 residues in the CDR3. The CDR3 loop is CASTPDGGRGTQYF. In DNA form, the CDR3 reads TGTGCCAGCACCCCCGACGGGGGTCGGGGGACCCAGTACTTC.

The V gene is TRBV28, the J gene TRBJ1-1; no reliable D call. Germline assignment: CDR1 MDHEN and CDR2 SYDVKM. V dropped 5 bases and J dropped 1 base, with 11 bases sitting between them. The length of the CDR3 is 14 residues. The CDR3 reads CASSRAGENTEAFF. The CDR3 bases are TGTGCCAGCAGTCGGGCAGGCGAGAACACTGAAGCTTTCTTT. The complete variable domain, with remaining parts taken from reference TRBV28 and TRBJ1-1, reads DVKVTQSSRYLVKRTGEKVFLECVQDMDHENMFWYRQDPGLGLRLIYFSYDVKMKEKGDIPEGYSVSREKKERFSLILESASTNQTSMYLCASSRAGENTEAFFGQGTRLTVV.

V gene TRBV29-1 combines with J gene TRBJ2-5; no firm D call. V was pared by 6 bases and J by 1 base, with 9 bases between. Germline V gene data show CDR1 as SQVTM and CDR2 as ANQGSEA. This CDR3 comprises 12 residues. CDR3: CSVRLAQETQYF. CDR3 DNA: TGCAGCGTCAGACTGGCCCAAGAGACCCAGTACTTC.

This chain connects TRBV20-1 to TRBJ1-1; TRBD1 might be the D (6 bases). The germline V gene has CDR1 DFQATT and CDR2 SNEGSKA (reference sequence). V dropped 6 bases and J dropped 3 bases, with 8 bases sitting between them. CDR3 size: 11 residues. The CDR3 coding sequence is TGCAGTGCAAGGGGGGACACTGAAGCTTTCTTT. As protein: CSARGDTEAFF.

The CDR3 bases are TGTGCCAGCAGCTCCTCTAACTACGAGCAGTACTTC. This translates into CASSSSNYEQYF. The gene calls are TRBV7-8 and TRBJ2-7, with D uncertain. CDR1 is SGHVS, CDR2 FQNEAQ, per germline. Trimming shortened V by 4 bases and J by 3 bases, and 7 bases separated the two germline ends. This CDR3 is built from 12 residues.

The chain has TRBV2 and TRBJ2-2; D may be TRBD2 (5 bases). This CDR3 is built from 15 residues. Trimming pared 0 bases from V and 5 bases from J, leaving 10 bases between. The V gene's germline CDR1 is SNHLY and CDR2 FYNNEI. In DNA form, the CDR3 reads TGTGCCAGCAGTGAAGCCAGAGGCGGGACCGGGGAGCTGTTTTTT. This gives the protein CASSEARGGTGELFF.

The CDR3 DNA is TGTGCCAGCACTCTAACCGGGACTCGTGGAAACACCATATATTTT. Protein sequence: CASTLTGTRGNTIYF. The J gene is TRBJ1-3, the V gene TRBV6-1, with a possible D match to TRBD1 (5 bases). V was trimmed by 7 bases and J by 3 bases, leaving 16 bases between them. CDR1 is MNHNS and CDR2 is SASEGT in the germline V gene. The CDR3 covers 15 residues.

As regards this clone: The junction shows a germline mismatch at one end, possibly a read error. V is TRBV28 and J is TRBJ2-5; no definite D call. Germline values: CDR1 MDHEN, CDR2 SYDVKM. The CDR3 loop spans 11 amino acids. DNA of the CDR3: TGTGCCAGCAGACACCAGGAGACCCAGTACTTC. Translated: CASRHQETQYF.

V gene TRBV30 combines with J gene TRBJ2-5, with 9 bases lining up with TRBD1. The germline V gene encodes CDR1 GTSNPN and CDR2 SVGIG (reference sequence). Trimming removed 5 bases from V and 4 bases from J; junction bases left unmatched: 5. CDR3 size: 13 residues. CDR3: CAWAPGQGETQYF. The CDR3 nucleotides are TGTGCCTGGGCGCCGGGACAGGGAGAGACCCAGTACTTC.

CDR3 nucleotide sequence: TGTGCCACCACCGACTGGCGGGCGCCCTACGAGCAGTACTTC. The encoded protein is CATTDWRAPYEQYF. This sequence joins TRBV6-1 and TRBJ2-7, with D tentatively TRBD2 (5 bases). V was pared by 10 bases and J by 2 bases, with 18 bases between. CDR3 length: 14 residues. Germline values: CDR1 MNHNS, CDR2 SASEGT.

The chain joins TRBV29-1 to TRBJ2-2; D unresolved. The CDR3 extends over 11 amino acids. Germline loops: CDR1 SQVTM, CDR2 ANQGSEA. The V gene lost 3 bases and the J gene lost 5 bases, with 4 bases spanning the gap. CDR3 DNA sequence: TGCAGCGTTGAGGGAACCGGGGAGCTGTTTTTT. Its protein is CSVEGTGELFF.

This chain joins TRBV6-1 and TRBJ2-3; D ambiguous. CDR3 length: 12 amino acids. The V and J ends lost 8 bases and 4 bases respectively, with 10 bases between them. CDR1 is MNHNS and CDR2 is SASEGT in the germline V gene. The CDR3 coding sequence is TGTGCCAGCGGGGATCTCGCAGATACGCAGTATTTT. Amino acids: CASGDLADTQYF.

This clone was recorded only once. The chain recombines TRBV5-4 with TRBJ2-7, with 8 bases lining up with TRBD2. The CDR3 consists of 16 residues. Germline lookup yields CDR1 SGHNT and CDR2 YYREEE (reference sequence). The trim removed 4 bases at V and 4 bases at J, leaving 13 bases unmatched. The CDR3, as DNA: TGTGCCAGCAGCCCCGGTGGAGGTAGCGGGGAATACGAGCAGTACTTC. Protein: CASSPGGGSGEYEQYF.

The V gene is TRBV7-8, the J gene TRBJ2-5, with D possibly being TRBD1 (5 bases). The CDR3 extends over 16 amino acids. The germline V gene encodes CDR1 SGHVS and CDR2 FQNEAQ. Trimming shortened V by 1 base and J by 5 bases, and 17 bases separated the two germline ends. DNA for the CDR3: TGTGCCAGCAGCTTAGTGAGTGGCAGGGTGAGGGAGACCCAGTACTTC. Its protein product is CASSLVSGRVRETQYF.

The rearrangement links TRBV4-2 to TRBJ2-3; maybe TRBD1 (6 bases). Germline V lookup: CDR1 LGHNA, CDR2 YNFKEQ. Between the trimmed V and J ends, which lost 4 bases and 8 bases, there was a span of 22 bases. The CDR3 has 16 amino acids. The CDR3 loop is CASSRGQVRGEGTQYF. CDR3 nucleotides: TGTGCCAGCAGCCGGGGGCAGGTCAGGGGCGAGGGTACGCAGTATTTT.

V and J are TRBV29-1 and TRBJ2-7; D is undetermined. CDR1 SQVTM and CDR2 ANQGSEA come from the germline V gene. The length of the CDR3 is 12 residues. The V end was cut by 2 bases, the J end by 2 bases, with 7 bases between. CDR3 bases: TGCAGCGTTGAAACTTCCCCCTACGAGCAGTACTTC. Translating gives CSVETSPYEQYF.

The chain combines TRBV5-8 with TRBJ2-1, with D possibly TRBD2 on 6 matching bases. CDR3 size: 18 residues. Germline values: CDR1 SGHTS, CDR2 YDEGEE. V shed 3 bases and J shed 0 bases, with 19 bases lying between them. CDR3 in DNA: TGTGCCAGCAGCTGGGCCCCGCTAGCGTCGAGCTCCTACAATGAGCAGTTCTTC. Translating gives CASSWAPLASSSYNEQFF.

As to this clone: At the DNA level, this CDR3 is encoded by other sequences in the same sample as well. The CDR3 DNA reads TGTGCCAGTACTTCTAGGGCGGCGCCCTACGAGCAGTACTTC. Protein sequence: CASTSRAAPYEQYF. The J gene is TRBJ2-7, the V gene TRBV19; D gene ambiguous. Trimming left V 7 bases short and J 2 bases short, with 15 bases between. Germline CDR1 and CDR2: LNHDA and SQIVND (reference sequence). The CDR3 extends over 14 amino acids.

The chain employs TRBV20-1 and TRBJ1-2; D possibly corresponds to TRBD1 (6 bases). With 5 bases removed from V and 6 bases from J, the gap between germline ends came to 7 bases. The CDR3 consists of 10 residues. Germline V gene data show CDR1 as DFQATT and CDR2 as SNEGSKA (reference sequence). The CDR3 loop is CSAYRDGYTF. CDR3 sequence (DNA): TGCAGTGCTTACAGGGATGGCTACACCTTC.